The present T cell receptor (beta chain) was sequenced within a study of T-cell memory formation after mild COVID-19. Study information: TCR clustering was largely donor specific.

CDR1 SGHKS and CDR2 YYEKEE come from the germline V gene (reference sequence). The CDR3 loop spans 15 amino acids. Trimming shortened V by 0 bases and J by 7 bases, and 14 bases separated the two germline ends. Whole-study results and caveats: The finding that pre-infection memory included some responding clones suggested that cross-reactive memory joined. For contracting clones, CD4+ ones sat mainly in CM and EM, CD8+ in EMRA.

A single record per CDR3 protein comes from TCRdb applying MiXCR to the 5' RACE reads. The repertoire consists of about 55,000 distinct CDR3 sequences, with over 7.5% occurring once and the leading ten covering about 1.1%. This clonotype was seen only a few times. No antigen is known for it. The chain uses TRBV5-5 and TRBJ2-1; maybe TRBD2 (5 bases). Sample: PBMCs or a T cell subset sorted from them (not recorded which). The TCR comes from a man aged 18 to 30 who had mild COVID-19 (a few samples of this study predate the infection). Cell type and time point are not known. CDR3: CASSLGLARYNEQFF. The DNA for the CDR3 is TGTGCCAGCAGCTTGGGGCTAGCTCGGTATAATGAGCAGTTCTTC.